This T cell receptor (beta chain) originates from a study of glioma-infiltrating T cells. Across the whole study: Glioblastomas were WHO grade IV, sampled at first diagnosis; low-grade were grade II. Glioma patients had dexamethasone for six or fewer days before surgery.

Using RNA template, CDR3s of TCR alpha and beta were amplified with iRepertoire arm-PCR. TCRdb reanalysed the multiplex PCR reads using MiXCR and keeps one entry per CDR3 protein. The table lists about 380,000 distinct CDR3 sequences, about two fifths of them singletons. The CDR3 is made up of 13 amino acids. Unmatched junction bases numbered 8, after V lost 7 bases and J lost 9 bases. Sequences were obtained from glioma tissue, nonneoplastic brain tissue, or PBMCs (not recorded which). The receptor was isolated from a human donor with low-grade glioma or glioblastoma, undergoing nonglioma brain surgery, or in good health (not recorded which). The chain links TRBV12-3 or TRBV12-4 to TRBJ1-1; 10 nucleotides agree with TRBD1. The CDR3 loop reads CASTIDRGQQAFF. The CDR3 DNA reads TGTGCCAGCACCATTGACAGGGGGCAGCAAGCTTTCTTT.